This T cell receptor (beta chain) originates from a study of T cell responses to AZD1222 COVID-19 vaccine. Study-wide points: Only after the peak T cell response were repertoires sampled.

The method was immunoSEQ multiplex PCR; TCRdb's version includes in-frame clones alone and lacks a portion of them. The repertoire holds 150,000 to 200,000 clones, about 92% seen once, with under 11% in the top ten. Germline values: CDR1 MDHEN, CDR2 SYDVKM. CDR3 length: 14 amino acids. Trimming removed 10 bases at V and 7 bases at J, with 19 bases between. In regard to this clone: Its antigen is not identified.

This clonotype originated in an adult in good health. The J gene is TRBJ1-4, the V gene TRBV28; no clear D gene. This material consisted of peripheral blood, taken on day 0 of AZD1222 vaccination. CDR3 in DNA: TGTGCCACCTTGGTTAACCGGGTCGGTGAAAAACTGTTTTTT. Translation: CATLVNRVGEKLFF.